The source of this T cell receptor beta chain is a study of long-term antiretroviral therapy in people with HIV. Overall study findings and caveats: Gathering of blood took place between about 2003 and 2017, possibly under older ART regimens. Post-treatment diversity went higher with ART but stayed below transplant donor controls.

As for this clone: No antigen is known for it.

Samples held roughly 1-11 million cryopreserved PBMC, and DNA extraction followed. Survey-level resolution applied to immunoSEQ assay v3.0. Assay: immunoSEQ multiplex PCR; the TCRdb copy retains only in-frame clones and omits some. The sample consists of approximately 18,000 clones, about 80% of them appearing once. The specimen was unsorted PBMCs, collected 0.2 years after starting antiretroviral therapy. This TCR derives from a woman between 40 and 50 years old with HIV.

CDR3 in DNA: TGCGCCAGCAGGAGGTCCGGTCAGGGAGCAGATACGCAGTATTTT. It is translated as CASRRSGQGADTQYF. The chain recombines TRBV5-1 with TRBJ2-3, with D tentatively TRBD1 or TRBD2 (5 bases each). Between the trimmed V and J ends, which lost 5 bases and 4 bases, there was a span of 17 bases. Germline V gene lookup returns CDR1 SGHRS and CDR2 YFSETQ. This CDR3 is 15 amino acids long.